These T cell receptor beta chains were read from a single sample in a study of T cell repertoires in cytomegalovirus infection. TCRdb itself ran the reads through MiXCR, one entry per CDR3 protein. The sample holds under 200,000 distinct CDR3 sequences; about a tenth are singletons and the top ten take about 4.6%. Sequencing was carried out using PBMCs. All receptors derive from a human donor in good health (CMV status not recorded). Some clones in this sample may be carry-over from other donors' samples. The conserved cysteine and the conserved F or W are not part of the CDR3 here.

J,V,CDR3
TRBJ2-2,TRBV11-3,ASSPFGGRTAGELF
TRBJ2-4,TRBV10-3,AISKTSGSYIQY
TRBJ1-2,TRBV29-1,SVDGGSLYGYT
TRBJ1-3,TRBV12-3/TRBV12-4,ASSLSPGRGNTIY
TRBJ1-1,TRBV5-1,ASSRSDRGNTEAF
TRBJ1-1,TRBV29-1,SVIGGGTEAF
TRBJ1-5,TRBV7-2,ASRSDSASNQPQH
TRBJ2-7,TRBV7-2,ASSLGQGDEQY
TRBJ1-2,TRBV3-1,ASSPDSQGYT
TRBJ1-1,TRBV20-1,SGVEPSGTEAF
TRBJ1-6,TRBV28,ASTLIQENSPLH
TRBJ2-3,TRBV6-1,ASSPATSGGGSTDTQY
TRBJ1-2,TRBV30,AWKTPGGLNYGYT
TRBJ1-5,TRBV7-8,ASSPSGPNSNQPQH
TRBJ1-1,TRBV5-4,ASSLVGVNTEAF
TRBJ2-7,TRBV7-9,ASSLDRGRNYEQY
TRBJ2-7,TRBV28,ASSLFPGQGAEQY
TRBJ1-1,TRBV7-2,ASSRKMNTEAF
TRBJ1-1,TRBV10-3,AINQDNTEAF
TRBJ2-7,TRBV7-8,ASSTRRVRPTYEQY
TRBJ2-2,TRBV24-1,ATSDAGTGHTGELF
TRBJ2-2,TRBV7-2,ASSLNRGRRTGELF
TRBJ1-2,TRBV7-2,ASSLVGGGSDGYT